Listed below are T cell receptor beta chains from one sample, sequenced in a study of blood T cell repertoires in COVID-19. Repertoires were generated with immunoSEQ multiplex PCR, while TCRdb's copy carries only in-frame clones and drops some. The sample holds around 130,000 clones, around 76% seen once. Sequences were obtained from peripheral blood. The receptor source for this set is a human donor in a cohort sampled during active COVID-19. Both conserved end residues are part of each CDR3. The D gene is left open where the match is weak.

V gene	D gene	J gene	CDR3 protein
TRBV4-1	-	TRBJ2-7	CASSQLVGDYEQYF
TRBV6-1	-	TRBJ2-7	CASSEASTGSYEQYF
TRBV29-1	TRBD1	TRBJ2-7	CSVAGQTYEQYF
TRBV6-5	TRBD1	TRBJ1-2	CASSQGQSYGYTF
TRBV2	TRBD1	TRBJ1-2	CASPVGTGPYYGYTF
TRBV5-6	TRBD1	TRBJ1-5	CASSLSPLGGTGGNQPQHF
TRBV30	TRBD2	TRBJ2-3	CAWRRGAEDTQYF
TRBV13	-	TRBJ2-7	CASRYSGRSYEQYF
TRBV3-1/TRBV3-2	-	TRBJ1-2	CASSQDPVFGYTF
TRBV10-3	-	TRBJ2-3	CAISVFGGTDTQYF
TRBV7-2	TRBD2	TRBJ2-1	CASSLRGGIINEQFF
TRBV28	-	TRBJ2-7	CASSLTAGLPYEQYF
TRBV18	TRBD1	TRBJ1-2	CASSPNRDRGTYGYTF
TRBV11-2	-	TRBJ2-7	CASSLATYEQYF
TRBV5-5	TRBD2	TRBJ2-1	CASSLGLAGGREQFF
TRBV11-2	TRBD1	TRBJ1-1	CASSPSDRDEAFF
TRBV6-5	-	TRBJ2-7	CASSPHYEQYF
TRBV12-5	TRBD2	TRBJ2-5	CASGEGGTSLETQYF
TRBV7-8	-	TRBJ2-7	CASSSSRDPAYEQYF
TRBV6-1	-	TRBJ1-5	CASSEFRGGDQPQHF
TRBV7-7	-	TRBJ1-1	CASSPRPGDTEAFF
TRBV5-4	TRBD1	TRBJ1-2	CASSGGQGSFYGYTF
TRBV6-1	-	TRBJ2-4	CASSEAQRGFSKNIQYF